Each of the 20 T cell receptor beta chains below was sequenced from the same sample in a study of T cell responses to AZD1222 COVID-19 vaccine. The protocol was immunoSEQ multiplex PCR, while the TCRdb copy is restricted to in-frame clones and leaves out a portion. This sample yields approximately 120,000 clones, of which more than 80% are seen a single time; roughly 4.2% belongs to the top ten. Sequenced here: peripheral blood, sampled on day 0 of AZD1222 vaccination. Receptors originate from an adult in good health.

The gene calls are TRBV7-9 and TRBJ2-1; no definite D call. CDR1 is SEHNR and CDR2 is FQNEAQ in the germline V gene (reference sequence). V lost 2 bases to trimming and J lost 8 bases, with 10 bases between them. The CDR3 consists of 13 residues. The CDR3 reads CASSLMWGDEQFF. CDR3 coding DNA: TGTGCCAGCAGCTTAATGTGGGGTGATGAGCAGTTCTTC.

The sample holds a few counts of this clone. A read error may produce the germline difference seen at one junction end. This chain uses TRBV5-1 with TRBJ1-1, with D perhaps matching TRBD1 (5 bases). From germline, CDR1 is SGHRS and CDR2 YFSETQ. This CDR3 is built from 12 residues. Here the CDR3 DNA reads TGCGCCAGCAGCTTGGGGGGGACTGGAGCTTTCTTT. Translated: CASSLGGTGAFF.

This clone occurred once. The J gene is TRBJ1-1, the V gene TRBV30; perhaps TRBD1 as D (6 bases). Between the trimmed V and J ends, which lost 5 bases and 5 bases, there was a span of 21 bases. The germline V gene has CDR1 GTSNPN and CDR2 SVGIG (reference sequence). This CDR3 has 15 residues. DNA of the CDR3: TGTGCCTGGTTACCCCCCCACAGGGTCGGGACTGAAGCTTTCTTT. Translated: CAWLPPHRVGTEAFF. Based on the CDR3 plus reference TRBV30 and TRBJ1-1, the full variable domain is SQTIHQWPATLVQPVGSPLSLECTVEGTSNPNLYWYRQAAGRGLQLLFYSVGIGQISSEVPQNLSASRPQDRQFILSSKKLLLSDSGFYLCAWLPPHRVGTEAFFGQGTRLTVV.

This chain's CDR3 is CASSLNPLQGNTGELFF. CDR3 nucleotides: TGTGCCAGCAGCTTAAATCCCCTTCAGGGAAACACCGGGGAGCTGTTTTTT. This chain joins TRBV7-8 and TRBJ2-2, with a weak D call TRBD1 (5 bases). V lost 2 bases to trimming and J lost 2 bases, with 15 bases between them. Germline V CDR1 and CDR2: SGHVS, FQNEAQ. The CDR3 has 17 amino acids.

The rearrangement links TRBV30 to TRBJ2-2; D ambiguous. The CDR3 has 13 residues. The germline V gene encodes CDR1 GTSNPN and CDR2 SVGIG (reference sequence). Trimming took off 3 bases at V and 6 bases at J, with 11 bases between the two ends. CDR3 nucleotide sequence: TGTGCCTGGAGGGCCAACAGTCCCGGGGAGCTGTTTTTT. Its protein is CAWRANSPGELFF.

The chain recombines TRBV27 with TRBJ1-2; D is perhaps TRBD1 (5 bases). The CDR3 contains 13 residues. Germline V gene lookup returns CDR1 MNHEY and CDR2 SMNVEV (reference sequence). Deletions cut 8 bases from V and 8 bases from J, with 18 bases between. The CDR3 nucleotides are TGTGCCAGCCAATCAGGGCAGGGCGGAGGCTACACCTTC. This codes for CASQSGQGGGYTF.

The chain uses TRBV5-1 and TRBJ1-1, with D hard to call. V lost 5 bases and J 2 bases, leaving 10 bases between the germline ends. The CDR3 contains 13 residues. The germline V gene has CDR1 SGHRS and CDR2 YFSETQ. CDR3 nucleotides: TGCGCCAGCAGGGAGGGCATAAACACTGAAGCTTTCTTT. This translates into CASREGINTEAFF.

The chain has TRBV6-5 and TRBJ2-7; 10 bases line up with TRBD1. V lost 6 bases to trimming and J lost 3 bases; unmatched junction nucleotides: 8. Germline CDR1 is MNHEY and CDR2 is SVGAGI. The CDR3 loop spans 15 amino acids. Here the CDR3 reads CASSWTGGEHYEQYF. For the CDR3, the DNA is TGTGCCAGCAGCTGGACAGGGGGAGAGCACTACGAGCAGTACTTC.

The gene calls are TRBV29-1 and TRBJ2-2; the match to TRBD1 covers 7 bases. From germline, CDR1 is SQVTM and CDR2 ANQGSEA. The J segment lost 1 base and the V segment lost 6 bases, leaving 5 bases of the junction unmatched. This CDR3 is 14 amino acids long. The CDR3 DNA reads as TGCAGCGTCAGGACAGGATTGAACACCGGGGAGCTGTTTTTT. Amino acid sequence: CSVRTGLNTGELFF.

V usage is TRBV19 and J usage is TRBJ1-1; TRBD1 is a possible D gene (5 bases). V was trimmed by 6 bases and J by 5 bases, leaving 16 bases between them. CDR1 and CDR2 (germline): LNHDA, SQIVND (reference sequence). The CDR3 covers 14 residues. For the CDR3, the DNA is TGTGCCAGTAGATCCCGTATGGACAAGACTGAAGCTTTCTTT. Encoded protein: CASRSRMDKTEAFF.

This clone was counted only a few times. The rearrangement links TRBV9 to TRBJ2-3; the D gene is possibly TRBD2 (6 bases). Deletions cut 4 bases from V and 3 bases from J, with 12 bases between. CDR1 is SGDLS, CDR2 YYNGEE, per germline. CDR3 size: 14 residues. The CDR3 spells CASSTGLATDTQYF. The CDR3 DNA is TGTGCCAGCAGCACGGGCCTAGCGACAGATACGCAGTATTTT.

V is TRBV7-9 and J is TRBJ1-2, with unresolved D. CDR1 is SEHNR and CDR2 is FQNEAQ in the germline V gene (reference sequence). The CDR3 consists of 13 residues. V was clipped by 1 base and J by 8 bases, with 11 bases between them. CDR3 in amino acids: CASSLGELRGYTF. DNA of the CDR3: TGTGCCAGCAGCTTAGGGGAACTGAGGGGCTACACCTTC.

The rearrangement joins TRBV28 to TRBJ2-7; D remains unclear. The length of the CDR3 is 13 residues. The germline V gene encodes CDR1 MDHEN and CDR2 SYDVKM. Between the trimmed V and J ends, which lost 4 bases and 0 bases, there was a span of 7 bases. The CDR3 protein is CASSSMSSYEQYF. The CDR3 bases are TGTGCCAGCAGTTCCATGAGCTCCTACGAGCAGTACTTC.

This chain connects TRBV7-8 to TRBJ1-5; D is undetermined. Deletions cut 3 bases from V and 9 bases from J, with 15 bases between. CDR3 length: 14 residues. CDR1 SGHVS and CDR2 FQNEAQ come from the germline V gene. The CDR3 loop reads CASSLKASYGPQHF. In DNA, the CDR3 is TGTGCCAGCAGCTTGAAAGCAAGCTATGGGCCCCAGCATTTT. Full variable domain (rest looked up from reference TRBV7-8 and TRBJ1-5): GAGVSQSPRYKVAKRGQDVALRCDPISGHVSLFWYQQALGQGPEFLTYFQNEAQLDKSGLPSDRFFAERPEGSVSTLKIQRTQQEDSAVYLCASSLKASYGPQHFGDGTRLSIL.

This rearrangement joins TRBV30 to TRBJ2-5; D might be TRBD1 (6 bases). CDR1 and CDR2 (germline): GTSNPN, SVGIG (reference sequence). Between the trimmed V and J ends, which lost 3 bases and 3 bases, there was a span of 8 bases. The CDR3 is made up of 12 amino acids. This chain's CDR3 is CAWRGHKETQYF. CDR3 bases: TGTGCCTGGAGGGGACACAAAGAGACCCAGTACTTC.

The rearrangement links TRBV5-1 to TRBJ2-5; D call uncertain. The germline CDR1 and CDR2 sequences are SGHRS and YFSETQ. The CDR3 has 13 residues. Trimming removed 2 bases from V and 5 bases from J, with 10 bases in between. The CDR3 DNA sequence: TGCGCCAGCAGCTTCGACCTGGCGGAGACCCAGTACTTC. It specifies CASSFDLAETQYF.

This rearrangement joins TRBV29-1 to TRBJ1-1; D is possibly TRBD1 (5 bases). The CDR3 runs to 12 residues. V was clipped by 8 bases and J by 1 base, with 11 bases between them. Germline-derived CDR1 and CDR2 are SQVTM and ANQGSEA. CDR3 in amino acids: CSLTGANTEAFF. The DNA for the CDR3 is TGCAGCCTCACCGGGGCGAACACTGAAGCTTTCTTT. Complete variable domain (other parts from reference TRBV29-1 and TRBJ1-1): SAVISQKPSRDICQRGTSLTIQCQVDSQVTMMFWYRQQPGQSLTLIATANQGSEATYESGFVIDKFPISRPNLTFSTLTVSNMSPEDSSIYLCSLTGANTEAFFGQGTRLTVV.

This sequence joins TRBV6-5 and TRBJ1-1; the D is unclear. Germline lookup yields CDR1 MNHEY and CDR2 SVGAGI. This CDR3 spans 16 amino acids. Trimming shortened V by 2 bases and J by 4 bases, and 17 bases separated the two germline ends. The CDR3, as DNA: TGTGCCAGCAGTTACCATTCGGTTAACCCCCGCACTGAAGCTTTCTTT. This sequence encodes CASSYHSVNPRTEAFF.

The chain joins TRBV7-2 to TRBJ1-5; D is uncertain. This CDR3 contains 12 residues. CDR1 is SGHTA, CDR2 FQGNSA, per germline. Trimming removed 3 bases at V and 5 bases at J, with 5 bases between. CDR3 nucleotide sequence: TGTGCCAGCAGCTTCGGGGATCAGCCCCAGCATTTT. Amino acids: CASSFGDQPQHF.

This chain links TRBV21-1 with TRBJ1-4. TRBV21-1 is an annotated pseudogene. This CDR3 is built from 15 residues. This CDR3 reads CASSKGGATNEKLFF. The CDR3 DNA reads as TGTGCCAGCAGCAAAGGGGGGGCTACTAATGAAAAACTGTTTTTT.